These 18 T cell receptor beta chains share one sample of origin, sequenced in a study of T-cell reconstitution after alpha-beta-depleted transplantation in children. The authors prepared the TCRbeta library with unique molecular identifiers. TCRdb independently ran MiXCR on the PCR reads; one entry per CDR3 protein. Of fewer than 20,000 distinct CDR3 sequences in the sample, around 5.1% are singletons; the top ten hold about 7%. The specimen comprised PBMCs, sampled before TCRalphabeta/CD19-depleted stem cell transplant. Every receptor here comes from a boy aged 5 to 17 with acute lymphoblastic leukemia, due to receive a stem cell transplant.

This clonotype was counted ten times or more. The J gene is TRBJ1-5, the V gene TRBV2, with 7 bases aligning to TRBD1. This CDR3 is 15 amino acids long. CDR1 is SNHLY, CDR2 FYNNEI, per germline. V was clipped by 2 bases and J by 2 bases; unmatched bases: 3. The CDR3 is CASSEIGTGNQPQHF. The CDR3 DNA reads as TGTGCCAGCAGTGAAATCGGGACAGGCAATCAGCCCCAGCATTTT.

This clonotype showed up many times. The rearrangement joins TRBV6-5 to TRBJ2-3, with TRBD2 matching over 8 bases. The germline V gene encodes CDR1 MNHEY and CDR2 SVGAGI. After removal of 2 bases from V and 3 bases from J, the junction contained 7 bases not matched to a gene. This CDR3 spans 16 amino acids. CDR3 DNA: TGTGCCAGCAGTTACCTCCCCAGCGGGGGTACAGATACGCAGTATTTT. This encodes CASSYLPSGGTDTQYF.

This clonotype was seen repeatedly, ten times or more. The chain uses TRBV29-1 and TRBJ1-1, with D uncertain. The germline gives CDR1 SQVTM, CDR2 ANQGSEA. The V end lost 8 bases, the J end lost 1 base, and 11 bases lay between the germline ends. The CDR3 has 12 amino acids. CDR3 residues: CSFAGWNTEAFF. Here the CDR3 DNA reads TGCAGCTTTGCCGGGTGGAACACTGAAGCTTTCTTT.

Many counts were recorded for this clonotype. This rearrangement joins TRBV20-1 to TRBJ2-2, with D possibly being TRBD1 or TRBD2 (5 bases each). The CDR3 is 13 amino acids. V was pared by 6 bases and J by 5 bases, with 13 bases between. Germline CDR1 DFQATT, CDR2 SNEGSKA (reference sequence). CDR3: CSAGDGSTGELFF. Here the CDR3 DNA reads TGCAGTGCCGGGGACGGATCGACCGGGGAGCTGTTTTTT.

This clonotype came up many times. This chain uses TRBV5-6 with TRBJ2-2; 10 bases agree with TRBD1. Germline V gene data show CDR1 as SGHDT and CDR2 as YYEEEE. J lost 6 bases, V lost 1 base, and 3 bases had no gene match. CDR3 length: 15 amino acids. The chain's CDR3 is CASSLRQGAAGELFF. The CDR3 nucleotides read TGTGCCAGCAGCTTGCGACAGGGGGCCGCCGGGGAGCTGTTTTTT.

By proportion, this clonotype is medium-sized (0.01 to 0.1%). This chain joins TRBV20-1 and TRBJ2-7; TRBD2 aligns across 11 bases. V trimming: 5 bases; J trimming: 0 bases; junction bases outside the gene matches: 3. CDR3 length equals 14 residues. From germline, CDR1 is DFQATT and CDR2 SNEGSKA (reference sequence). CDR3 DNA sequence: TGCAGTGCTGTAGCGGGAGGGCCCTCCTACGAGCAGTACTTC. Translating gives CSAVAGGPSYEQYF.

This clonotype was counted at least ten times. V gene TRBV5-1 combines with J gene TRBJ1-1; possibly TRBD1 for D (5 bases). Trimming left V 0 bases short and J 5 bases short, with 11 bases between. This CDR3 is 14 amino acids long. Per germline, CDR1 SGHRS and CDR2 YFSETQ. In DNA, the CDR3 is TGCGCCAGCAGCTTGGAGGATGGGGGAACTGAAGCTTTCTTT. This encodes CASSLEDGGTEAFF.

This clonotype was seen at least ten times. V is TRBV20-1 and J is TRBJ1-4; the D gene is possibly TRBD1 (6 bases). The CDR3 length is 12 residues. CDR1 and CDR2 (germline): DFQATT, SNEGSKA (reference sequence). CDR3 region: CRARSGDEKLFF. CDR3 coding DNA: TGCAGGGCCCGATCAGGGGATGAAAAACTGTTTTTT.

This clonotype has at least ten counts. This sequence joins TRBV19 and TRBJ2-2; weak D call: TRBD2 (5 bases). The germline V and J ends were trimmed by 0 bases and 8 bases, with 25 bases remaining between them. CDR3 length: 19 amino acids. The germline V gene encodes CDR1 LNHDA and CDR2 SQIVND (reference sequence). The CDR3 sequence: CASSIDEGTRGYVAGELFF. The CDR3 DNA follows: TGTGCCAGTAGTATAGACGAGGGAACGCGCGGTTACGTGGCTGGGGAGCTGTTTTTT.

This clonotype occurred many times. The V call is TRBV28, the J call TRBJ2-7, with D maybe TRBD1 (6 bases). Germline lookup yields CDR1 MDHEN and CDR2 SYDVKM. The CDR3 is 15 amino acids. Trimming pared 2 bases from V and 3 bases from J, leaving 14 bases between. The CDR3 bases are TGTGCCAGCAGTTTAGACAGGAGAGGGGTCTACGAGCAGTACTTC. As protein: CASSLDRRGVYEQYF. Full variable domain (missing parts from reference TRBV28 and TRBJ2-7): DVKVTQSSRYLVKRTGEKVFLECVQDMDHENMFWYRQDPGLGLRLIYFSYDVKMKEKGDIPEGYSVSREKKERFSLILESASTNQTSMYLCASSLDRRGVYEQYFGPGTRLTVT.

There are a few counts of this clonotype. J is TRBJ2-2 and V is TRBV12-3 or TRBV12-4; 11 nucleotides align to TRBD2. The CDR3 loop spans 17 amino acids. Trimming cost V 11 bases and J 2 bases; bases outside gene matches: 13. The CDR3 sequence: CAFSRSTSGRNTGELFF. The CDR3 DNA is TGTGCCTTCAGTCGATCCACTAGCGGGAGAAACACCGGGGAGCTGTTTTTT.

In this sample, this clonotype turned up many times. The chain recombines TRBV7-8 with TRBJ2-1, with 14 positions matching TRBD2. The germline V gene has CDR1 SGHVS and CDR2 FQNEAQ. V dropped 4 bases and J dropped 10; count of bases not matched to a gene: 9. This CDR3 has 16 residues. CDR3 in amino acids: CASSSQTSGGAREQFF. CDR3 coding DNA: TGTGCCAGCAGCTCCCAGACTAGCGGGGGGGCCAGAGAGCAGTTCTTC. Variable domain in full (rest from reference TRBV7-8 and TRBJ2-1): GAGVSQSPRYKVAKRGQDVALRCDPISGHVSLFWYQQALGQGPEFLTYFQNEAQLDKSGLPSDRFFAERPEGSVSTLKIQRTQQEDSAVYLCASSSQTSGGAREQFFGPGTRLTVL.

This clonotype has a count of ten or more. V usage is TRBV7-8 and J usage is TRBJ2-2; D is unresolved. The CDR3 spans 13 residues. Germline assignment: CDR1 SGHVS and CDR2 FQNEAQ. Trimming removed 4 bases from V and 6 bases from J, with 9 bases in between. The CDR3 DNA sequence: TGTGCCAGCAGCTCAGACCTACCCGGGGAGCTGTTTTTT. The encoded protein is CASSSDLPGELFF.

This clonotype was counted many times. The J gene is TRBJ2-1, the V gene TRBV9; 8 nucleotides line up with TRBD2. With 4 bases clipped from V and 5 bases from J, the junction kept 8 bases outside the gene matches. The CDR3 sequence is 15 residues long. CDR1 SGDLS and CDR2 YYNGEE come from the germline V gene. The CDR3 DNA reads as TGTGCCAGCAGCCGGGGGGGCGGGAGCGACAATGAGCAGTTCTTC. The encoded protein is CASSRGGGSDNEQFF.

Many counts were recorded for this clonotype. CDR3 in amino acids: CASSPRGLAGLTGELFF. The CDR3 DNA reads TGTGCCAGCAGCCCGCGCGGGCTAGCGGGACTCACCGGGGAGCTGTTTTTT. This chain uses TRBV3-1 with TRBJ2-2; 9 bases match TRBD2. The J segment lost 4 bases and the V segment lost 4 bases, leaving 10 bases of the junction unmatched. This CDR3 region has 17 residues. The germline gives CDR1 LGHDT, CDR2 YNNKEL (reference sequence).

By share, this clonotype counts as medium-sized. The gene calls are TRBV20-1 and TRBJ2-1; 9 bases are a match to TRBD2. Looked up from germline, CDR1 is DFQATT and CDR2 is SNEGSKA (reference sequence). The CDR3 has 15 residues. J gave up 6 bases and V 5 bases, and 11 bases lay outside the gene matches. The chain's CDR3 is CSASPLAGQSNEQFF. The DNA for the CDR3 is TGCAGTGCTTCTCCTCTAGCGGGACAGTCCAATGAGCAGTTCTTC.

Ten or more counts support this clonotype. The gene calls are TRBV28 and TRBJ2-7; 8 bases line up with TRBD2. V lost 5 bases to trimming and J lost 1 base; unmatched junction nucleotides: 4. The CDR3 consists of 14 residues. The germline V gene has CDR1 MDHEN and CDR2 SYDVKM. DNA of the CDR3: TGTGCCAGCAGTCCGGGGGGGAGGTCCTACGAGCAGTACTTC. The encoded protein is CASSPGGRSYEQYF.

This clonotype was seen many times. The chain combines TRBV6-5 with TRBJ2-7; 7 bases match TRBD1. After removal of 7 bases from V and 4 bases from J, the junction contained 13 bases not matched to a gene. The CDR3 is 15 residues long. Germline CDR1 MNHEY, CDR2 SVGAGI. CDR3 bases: TGTGCCAGCACCTCTCTGGGACAGATCAATTACGAGCAGTACTTC. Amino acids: CASTSLGQINYEQYF.